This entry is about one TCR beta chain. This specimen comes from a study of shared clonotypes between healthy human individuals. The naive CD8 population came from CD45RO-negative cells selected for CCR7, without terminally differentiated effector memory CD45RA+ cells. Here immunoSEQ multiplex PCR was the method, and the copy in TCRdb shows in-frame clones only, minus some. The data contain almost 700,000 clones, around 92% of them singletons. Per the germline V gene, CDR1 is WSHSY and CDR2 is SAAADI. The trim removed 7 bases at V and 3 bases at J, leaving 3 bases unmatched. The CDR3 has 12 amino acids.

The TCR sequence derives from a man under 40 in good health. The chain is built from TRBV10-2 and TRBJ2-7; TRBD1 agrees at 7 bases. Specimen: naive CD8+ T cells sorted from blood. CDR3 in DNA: TGCGCCAGCACGACAGGGAGCTACGAGCAGTACTTC. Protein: CASTTGSYEQYF.